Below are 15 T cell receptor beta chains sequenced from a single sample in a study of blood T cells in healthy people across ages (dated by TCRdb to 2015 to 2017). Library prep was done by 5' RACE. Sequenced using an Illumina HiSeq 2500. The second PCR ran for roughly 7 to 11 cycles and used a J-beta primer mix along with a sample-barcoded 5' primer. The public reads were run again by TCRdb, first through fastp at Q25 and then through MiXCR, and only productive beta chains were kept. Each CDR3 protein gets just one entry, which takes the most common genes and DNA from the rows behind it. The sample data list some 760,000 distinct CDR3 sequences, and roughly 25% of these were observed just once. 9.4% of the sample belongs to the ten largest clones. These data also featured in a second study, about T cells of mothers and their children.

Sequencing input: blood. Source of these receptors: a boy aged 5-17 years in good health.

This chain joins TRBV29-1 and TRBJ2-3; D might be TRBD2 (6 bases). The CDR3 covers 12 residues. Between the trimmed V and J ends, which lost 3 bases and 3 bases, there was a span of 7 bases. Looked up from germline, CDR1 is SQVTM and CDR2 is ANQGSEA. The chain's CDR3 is CSVEGGTDTQYF. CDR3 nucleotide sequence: TGCAGCGTTGAGGGGGGAACAGATACGCAGTATTTT.

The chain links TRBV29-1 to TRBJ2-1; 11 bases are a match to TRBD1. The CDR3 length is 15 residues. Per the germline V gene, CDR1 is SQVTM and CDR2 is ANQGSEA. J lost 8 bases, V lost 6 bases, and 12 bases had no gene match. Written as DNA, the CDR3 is TGCAGCGTAGCCGACCGGGACAGGGGGTCCGATGAGCAGTTCTTC. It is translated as CSVADRDRGSDEQFF.

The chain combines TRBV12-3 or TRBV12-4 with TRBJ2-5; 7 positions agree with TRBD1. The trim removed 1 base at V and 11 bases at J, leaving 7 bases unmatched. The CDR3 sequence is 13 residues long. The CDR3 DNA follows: TGTGCCAGCAGTTTAGTAGGGGGCGGTGAGCAGTACTTC. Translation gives CASSLVGGGEQYF.

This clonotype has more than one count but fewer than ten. The CDR3 is CASSHGSIQATNEKLFF. DNA for the CDR3: TGTGCCAGCAGCCACGGGTCCATTCAGGCAACTAATGAAAAACTGTTTTTT. The genes are TRBV4-2 and TRBJ1-4; D is unresolved. Germline V gene lookup returns CDR1 LGHNA and CDR2 YNFKEQ. The CDR3 covers 17 residues. V lost 3 bases, J lost 0 bases, and 14 bases lay in between.

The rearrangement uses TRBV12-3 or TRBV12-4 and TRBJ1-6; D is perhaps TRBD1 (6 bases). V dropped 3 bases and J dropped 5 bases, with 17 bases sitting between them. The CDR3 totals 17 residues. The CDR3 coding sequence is TGTGCCAGCAGTTTGGGCCACACAGGGTCGGATAATTCACCCCTCCACTTT. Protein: CASSLGHTGSDNSPLHF.

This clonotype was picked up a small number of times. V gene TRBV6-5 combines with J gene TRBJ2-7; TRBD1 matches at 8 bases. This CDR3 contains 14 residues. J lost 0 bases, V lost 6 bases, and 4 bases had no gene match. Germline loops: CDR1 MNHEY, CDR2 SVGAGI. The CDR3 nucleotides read TGTGCCAGCAGATGGACAGGGAGCTCCTACGAGCAGTACTTC. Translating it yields CASRWTGSSYEQYF.

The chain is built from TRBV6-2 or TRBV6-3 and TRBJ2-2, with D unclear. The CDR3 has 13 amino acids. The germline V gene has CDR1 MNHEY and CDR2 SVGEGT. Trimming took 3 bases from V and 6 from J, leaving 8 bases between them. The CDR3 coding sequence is TGTGCCAGCAGTTATTATAGGGCCGGGGAGCTGTTTTTT. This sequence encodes CASSYYRAGELFF.

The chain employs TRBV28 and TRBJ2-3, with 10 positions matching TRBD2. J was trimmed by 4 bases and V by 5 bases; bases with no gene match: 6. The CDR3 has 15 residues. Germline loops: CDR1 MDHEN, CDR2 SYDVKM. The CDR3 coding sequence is TGTGCCAGCAGTCGAGCGGGGGGGCTATCAGATACGCAGTATTTT. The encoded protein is CASSRAGGLSDTQYF.

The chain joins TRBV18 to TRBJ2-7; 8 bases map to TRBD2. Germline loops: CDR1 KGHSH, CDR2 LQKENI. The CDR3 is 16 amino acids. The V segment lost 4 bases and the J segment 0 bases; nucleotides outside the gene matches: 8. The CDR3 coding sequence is TGTGCCAGCTCACTGACAACTAGCGGAAGCTCCTACGAGCAGTACTTC. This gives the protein CASSLTTSGSSYEQYF.

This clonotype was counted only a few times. The CDR3 DNA is TGTGCCAGCAGGGAGGGGCCGCGAAACACTGAAGCTTTCTTT. It specifies CASREGPRNTEAFF. The chain uses TRBV28 and TRBJ1-1; D perhaps matches TRBD1 (5 bases). This CDR3 is 14 amino acids long. V was clipped by 6 bases and J by 2 bases, with 13 bases between them. Germline V lookup: CDR1 MDHEN, CDR2 SYDVKM.

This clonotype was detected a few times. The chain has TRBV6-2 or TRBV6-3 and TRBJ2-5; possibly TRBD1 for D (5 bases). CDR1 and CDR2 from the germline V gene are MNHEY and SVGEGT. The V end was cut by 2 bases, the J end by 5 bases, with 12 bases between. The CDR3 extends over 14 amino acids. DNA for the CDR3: TGTGCCAGCAGTTACGGGGCGGTGGAGGAGACCCAGTACTTC. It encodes CASSYGAVEETQYF.

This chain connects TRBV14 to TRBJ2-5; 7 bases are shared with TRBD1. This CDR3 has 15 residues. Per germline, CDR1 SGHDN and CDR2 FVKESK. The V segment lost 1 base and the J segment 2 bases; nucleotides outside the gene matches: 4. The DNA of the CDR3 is TGTGCCAGCAGCCAAGTCGGGACAGAGCAAGAGACCCAGTACTTC. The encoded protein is CASSQVGTEQETQYF.

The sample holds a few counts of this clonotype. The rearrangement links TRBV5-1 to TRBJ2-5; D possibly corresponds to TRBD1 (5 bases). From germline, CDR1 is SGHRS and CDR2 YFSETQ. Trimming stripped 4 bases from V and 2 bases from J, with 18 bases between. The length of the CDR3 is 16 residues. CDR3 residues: CASSPDSRHRQETQYF. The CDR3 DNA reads TGCGCCAGCAGCCCAGATTCTCGACACAGGCAAGAGACCCAGTACTTC.

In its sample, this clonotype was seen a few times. DNA for the CDR3: TGCGCCAGCAGCTCGGGTCTTCGGGGGAGGAAGGACATTCAGTACTTC. This translates into CASSSGLRGRKDIQYF. The chain recombines TRBV5-1 with TRBJ2-4; D is perhaps TRBD2 (6 bases). Germline lookup yields CDR1 SGHRS and CDR2 YFSETQ. The V and J ends lost 3 bases and 8 bases respectively, with 21 bases between them. The CDR3 extends over 16 amino acids.

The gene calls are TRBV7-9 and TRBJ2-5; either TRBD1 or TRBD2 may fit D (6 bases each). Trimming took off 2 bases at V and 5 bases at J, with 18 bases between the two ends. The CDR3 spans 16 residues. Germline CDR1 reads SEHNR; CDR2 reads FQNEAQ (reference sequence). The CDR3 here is CASSLIAVGGAETQYF. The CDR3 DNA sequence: TGTGCCAGCAGCTTAATAGCGGTCGGGGGCGCGGAGACCCAGTACTTC.